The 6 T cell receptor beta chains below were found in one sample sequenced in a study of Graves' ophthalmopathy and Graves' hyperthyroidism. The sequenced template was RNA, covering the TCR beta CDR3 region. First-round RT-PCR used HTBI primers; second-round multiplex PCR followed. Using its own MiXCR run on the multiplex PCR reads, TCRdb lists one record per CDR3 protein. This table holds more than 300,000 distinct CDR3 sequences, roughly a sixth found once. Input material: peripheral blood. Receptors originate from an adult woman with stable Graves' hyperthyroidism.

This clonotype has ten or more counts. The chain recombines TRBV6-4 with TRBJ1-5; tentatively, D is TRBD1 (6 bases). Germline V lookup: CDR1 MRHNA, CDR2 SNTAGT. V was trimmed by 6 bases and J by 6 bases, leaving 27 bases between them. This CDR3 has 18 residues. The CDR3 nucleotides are TGTGCCAGCAGCCCCGCCAGGCCCGGGGAGGGAGGGGGTCAGCCCCAGCATTTT. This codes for CASSPARPGEGGGQPQHF.

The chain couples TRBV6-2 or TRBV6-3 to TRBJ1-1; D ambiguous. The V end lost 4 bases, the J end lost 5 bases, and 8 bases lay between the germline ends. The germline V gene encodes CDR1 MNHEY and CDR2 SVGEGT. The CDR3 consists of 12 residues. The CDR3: CASSSFMTEAFF. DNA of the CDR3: TGTGCCAGCAGTTCCTTTATGACTGAAGCTTTCTTT.

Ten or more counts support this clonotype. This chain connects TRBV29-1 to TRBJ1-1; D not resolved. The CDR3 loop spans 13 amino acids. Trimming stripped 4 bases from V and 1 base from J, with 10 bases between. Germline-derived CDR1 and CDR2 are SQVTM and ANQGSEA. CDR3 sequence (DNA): TGCAGCGTTGCCACCCCAGGGAACACTGAAGCTTTCTTT. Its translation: CSVATPGNTEAFF.

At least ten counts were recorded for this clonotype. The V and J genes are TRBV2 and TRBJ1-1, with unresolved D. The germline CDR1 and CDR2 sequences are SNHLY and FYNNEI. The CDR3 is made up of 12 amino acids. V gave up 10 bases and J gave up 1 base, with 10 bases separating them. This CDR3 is CATLAENTEAFF. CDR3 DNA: TGTGCCACTTTAGCTGAGAACACTGAAGCTTTCTTT.

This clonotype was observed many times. Written as DNA, the CDR3 is TGTGCCAGCAGCCAAGATATTGGGACGGAGACCCAGTACTTC. It is translated as CASSQDIGTETQYF. This chain uses TRBV4-2 with TRBJ2-5; D may be TRBD1 or TRBD2 (5 bases each). This CDR3 is built from 14 residues. Per germline, CDR1 LGHNA and CDR2 YNFKEQ. Trimming took 0 bases from V and 5 from J, leaving 10 bases between them.

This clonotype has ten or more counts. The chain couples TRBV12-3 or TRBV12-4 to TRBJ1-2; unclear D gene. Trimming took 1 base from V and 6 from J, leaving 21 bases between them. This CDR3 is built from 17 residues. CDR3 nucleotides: TGTGCCAGCAGTTTAGGCTTGTTCCGGGCTTCAGGAGATGGCTACACCTTC. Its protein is CASSLGLFRASGDGYTF.